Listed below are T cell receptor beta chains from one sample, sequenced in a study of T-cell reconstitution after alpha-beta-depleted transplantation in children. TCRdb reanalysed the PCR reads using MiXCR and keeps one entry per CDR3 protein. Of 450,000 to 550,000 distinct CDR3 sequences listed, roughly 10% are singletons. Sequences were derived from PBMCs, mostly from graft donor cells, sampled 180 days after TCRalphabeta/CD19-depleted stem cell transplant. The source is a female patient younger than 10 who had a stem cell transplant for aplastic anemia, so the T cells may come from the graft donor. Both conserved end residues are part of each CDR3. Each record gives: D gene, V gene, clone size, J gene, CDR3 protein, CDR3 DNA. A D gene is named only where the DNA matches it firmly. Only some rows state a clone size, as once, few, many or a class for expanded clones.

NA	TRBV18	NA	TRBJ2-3	CASSPRKGLDTQYF	TGTGCCAGCTCACCACGGAAAGGACTAGATACGCAGTATTTT
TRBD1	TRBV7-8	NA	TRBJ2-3	CASSRPGQADTQYF	TGTGCCAGCAGCCGCCCGGGACAGGCAGATACGCAGTATTTT
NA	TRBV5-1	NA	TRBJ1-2	CASSRSEPAGEGYTF	TGCGCCAGCAGCCGTTCAGAGCCAGCAGGGGAGGGCTACACCTTC
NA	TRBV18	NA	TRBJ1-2	CASSPQRGHNTYGYTF	TGTGCCAGCTCACCACAGAGGGGACATAACACTTATGGCTACACCTTC
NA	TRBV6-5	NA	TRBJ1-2	CASSYSTTYYGYTF	TGTGCCAGCAGTTACTCGACTACATACTATGGCTACACCTTC
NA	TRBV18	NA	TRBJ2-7	CASSPPRTSTYEQYF	TGTGCCAGCTCACCACCCCGGACATCCACCTACGAGCAGTACTTC
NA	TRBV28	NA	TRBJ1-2	CASSLDTRGYTF	TGTGCCAGCAGTCTCGACACTAGGGGCTACACCTTC
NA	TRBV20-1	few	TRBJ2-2	CSARTRSTGELFF	TGCAGTGCTAGGACTAGGAGCACCGGGGAGCTGTTTTTT
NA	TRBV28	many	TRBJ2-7	CASSPLRQGTYEQYF	TGTGCCAGCAGTCCTCTCCGTCAGGGAACCTACGAGCAGTACTTC
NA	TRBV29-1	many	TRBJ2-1	CSVERLASKQFF	TGCAGCGTTGAGAGGCTAGCGTCGAAGCAGTTCTTC
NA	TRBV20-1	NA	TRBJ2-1	CSARARTTEQFF	TGCAGTGCTAGAGCTCGGACGACTGAGCAGTTCTTC
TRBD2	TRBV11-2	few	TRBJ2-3	CASSWVGTSGRFGPADTQYF	TGTGCCAGCAGCTGGGTTGGGACTAGCGGGAGGTTCGGGCCAGCGGATACGCAGTATTTT
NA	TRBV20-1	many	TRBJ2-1	CSAGPGFYNEQFF	TGCAGTGCTGGACCGGGATTCTACAATGAGCAGTTCTTC
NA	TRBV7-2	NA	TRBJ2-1	CASSPRQIRHGNEQFF	TGTGCCAGCAGCCCCCGACAGATTCGCCATGGGAATGAGCAGTTCTTC
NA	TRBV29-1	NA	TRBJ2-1	CSVEDPLFRGATYNEQFF	TGCAGCGTTGAAGACCCCCTTTTTCGGGGGGCGACCTACAATGAGCAGTTCTTC
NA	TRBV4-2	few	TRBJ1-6	CASSQDRRDSPLHF	TGTGCCAGCAGCCAAGACAGGAGAGATTCACCCCTCCACTTT
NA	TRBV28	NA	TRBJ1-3	CASSPSHYFSGNTIYF	TGTGCCAGCAGCCCTTCTCACTACTTCTCTGGAAACACCATATATTTT
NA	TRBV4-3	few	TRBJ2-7	CASSPKSPQSAYSYEQYF	TGCGCCAGCAGTCCCAAGAGCCCTCAGTCAGCCTACTCCTACGAGCAGTACTTC
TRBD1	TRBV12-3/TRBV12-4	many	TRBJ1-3	CASSPGQGRNTIYF	TGTGCCAGCAGCCCAGGACAGGGGAGAAACACCATATATTTT
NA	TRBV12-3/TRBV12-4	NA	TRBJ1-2	CASTQLGQSYGYTF	TGTGCCAGCACCCAACTAGGACAGTCCTATGGCTACACCTTC
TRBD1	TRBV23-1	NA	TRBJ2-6	CASSREQGPSGANVLTF	TGCGCCAGCAGTCGTGAACAGGGGCCCTCTGGGGCCAACGTCCTGACTTTC
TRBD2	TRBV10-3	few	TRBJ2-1	CAIRMGLAEPNEQFF	TGTGCCATCAGGATGGGACTAGCGGAACCCAATGAGCAGTTCTTC
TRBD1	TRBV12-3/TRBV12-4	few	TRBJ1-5	CASSPQGKSNQPQHF	TGTGCCAGCAGCCCACAGGGGAAGAGCAATCAGCCCCAGCATTTT
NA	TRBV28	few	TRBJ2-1	CASSPNHRRYNEQFF	TGTGCCAGCAGCCCGAATCACAGACGGTACAATGAGCAGTTCTTC
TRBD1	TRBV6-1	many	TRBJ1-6	CASRSGQGVEPLHF	TGTGCCAGCAGAAGTGGACAGGGGGTTGAACCCCTCCACTTT
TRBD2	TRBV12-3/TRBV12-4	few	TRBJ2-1	CAFSLVFFASGRDNEQFF	TGTGCCTTCAGTTTAGTGTTCTTCGCTAGCGGGAGGGACAATGAGCAGTTCTTC
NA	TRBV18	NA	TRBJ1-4	CASSPRRQANEKLFF	TGTGCCAGCTCACCGCGAAGACAGGCTAATGAAAAACTGTTTTTT
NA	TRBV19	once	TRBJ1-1	CASSTPAGRGTEAFF	TGTGCCAGTAGCACCCCCGCTGGGAGGGGGACTGAAGCTTTCTTT
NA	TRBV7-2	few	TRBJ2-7	CASSLGTVLGYEQYF	TGTGCCAGCAGCTTAGGAACAGTACTAGGCTACGAGCAGTACTTC
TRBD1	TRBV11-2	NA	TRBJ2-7	CASSLGPLMGRGLYEQYF	TGTGCCAGCAGCTTAGGTCCTTTGATGGGCAGGGGGCTCTACGAGCAGTACTTC
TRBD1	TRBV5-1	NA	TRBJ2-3	CASSSRDRLFTSTDTQYF	TGCGCCAGCAGCTCCCGGGACAGACTCTTCACTAGCACAGATACGCAGTATTTT